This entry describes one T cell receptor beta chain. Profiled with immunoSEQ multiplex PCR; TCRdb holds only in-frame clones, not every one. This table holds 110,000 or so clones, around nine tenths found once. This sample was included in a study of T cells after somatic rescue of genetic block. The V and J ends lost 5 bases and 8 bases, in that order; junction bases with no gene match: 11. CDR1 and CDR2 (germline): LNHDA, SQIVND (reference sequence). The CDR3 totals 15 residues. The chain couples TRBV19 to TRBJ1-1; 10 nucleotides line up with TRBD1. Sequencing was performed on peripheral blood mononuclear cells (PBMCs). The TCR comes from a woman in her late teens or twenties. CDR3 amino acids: CASSSWTGGSGEAFF. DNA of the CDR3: TGTGCCAGTAGTTCGTGGACAGGGGGAAGTGGCGAAGCTTTCTTT.